These 20 T cell receptor beta chains were all obtained from the same sample, sequenced in a study of response to subunit inactivated influenza vaccine. A single record per CDR3 protein comes from TCRdb applying MiXCR to the RT-PCR reads. Counted here are about 540,000 distinct CDR3 sequences, around a quarter occurring once; the ten biggest clones make up under 3.5%. The data were also submitted as part of a second study, on T cells expressing NK-cell markers. That source notes: TCR beta cDNA was generated via 5'RACE template switching incorporating UMIs.

The sequenced sample was CD4+ T cells sorted from PBMCs, obtained 11 to 12 days after vaccination. These receptors all stem from a man aged 50-59 years who received an inactivated influenza vaccine.

The CDR3 region has the DNA TGTGCCAGCAGCAAAGTGACAGGGTATCCAGATACGCAGTATTTT. Amino acids: CASSKVTGYPDTQYF. V is TRBV7-2 and J is TRBJ2-3; 7 nucleotides align to TRBD1. This CDR3 spans 15 amino acids. With V trimmed by 5 bases and J by 4 bases, 9 bases remained unmatched. CDR1 and CDR2 (germline): SGHTA, FQGNSA.

The V and J genes are TRBV10-2 and TRBJ2-5, with 9 nucleotides matching TRBD2. Germline V gene sequence: CDR1 WSHSY, CDR2 SAAADI. This CDR3 region has 15 residues. The V and J ends lost 1 base and 2 bases, in that order; junction bases with no gene match: 2. Here the CDR3 reads CASSELAGVQETQYF. The CDR3 DNA follows: TGCGCCAGCAGTGAGTTAGCGGGGGTACAAGAGACCCAGTACTTC.

V usage is TRBV5-1 and J usage is TRBJ2-4, with 10 bases that match TRBD1. This CDR3 has 14 amino acids. CDR1 is SGHRS, CDR2 YFSETQ, per germline. The junction had 5 bases not matched to a gene; V was cut back by 4 bases and J by 7 bases. The CDR3 reads CASSKGQGRNIQYF. The CDR3 DNA sequence: TGCGCCAGCAGCAAGGGACAGGGGCGGAACATTCAGTACTTC.

This clonotype occurred a few times. CDR3 loop: CASGMTSGYNEQFF. CDR3 sequence (DNA): TGTGCTAGTGGGATGACTAGCGGATACAATGAGCAGTTCTTC. The rearrangement links TRBV12-5 to TRBJ2-1; 9 nucleotides match TRBD2. Germline trimming cut 6 bases from V and 4 bases from J; bases unmatched to any gene: 4. The CDR3 loop spans 14 amino acids. Germline V gene sequence: CDR1 LGHNT, CDR2 FRNRAP.

This clonotype was counted between two and nine times. The V and J genes are TRBV7-2 and TRBJ2-7; possibly TRBD1 for D (6 bases). Trimming left V 2 bases short and J 3 bases short, with 11 bases between. Germline CDR1 and CDR2: SGHTA and FQGNSA. The CDR3 is 14 amino acids. The chain's CDR3 is CASSLMDRSYEQYF. The CDR3 DNA follows: TGTGCCAGCAGCTTAATGGACAGAAGCTACGAGCAGTACTTC.

The chain couples TRBV6-2 or TRBV6-3 to TRBJ2-1; D uncertain. Trimming stripped 7 bases from V and 4 bases from J, with 20 bases between. CDR3 size: 16 residues. Germline lookup yields CDR1 MNHEY and CDR2 SVGEGT. CDR3 sequence reads: CASTPSERFRYNEQFF. The CDR3 coding sequence is TGTGCCAGCACTCCTTCCGAACGATTCCGATACAATGAGCAGTTCTTC.

The rearrangement uses TRBV5-1 and TRBJ2-3; D could derive from TRBD1 or TRBD2 (5 bases each). Germline assignment: CDR1 SGHRS and CDR2 YFSETQ. V was shortened by 3 bases and J by 1 base, with 18 bases between the two germline ends. The CDR3 runs 17 residues. The CDR3 reads CASSSSGGWPGTDTQYF. For the CDR3, the DNA is TGCGCCAGCAGCTCGTCTGGGGGATGGCCTGGCACAGATACGCAGTATTTT.

CDR3 loop: CASSRWGGGFQETQYF. The CDR3 coding sequence is TGTGCCAGCAGTAGATGGGGAGGGGGCTTCCAAGAGACCCAGTACTTC. The chain uses TRBV27 and TRBJ2-5, with D tentatively TRBD1 or TRBD2 (7 bases each). The CDR3 has 16 amino acids. The germline V gene has CDR1 MNHEY and CDR2 SMNVEV (reference sequence). Trimming pared 5 bases from V and 1 base from J, leaving 17 bases between.

The chain combines TRBV7-8 with TRBJ2-1, with D unclear. Trimming took off 0 bases at V and 9 bases at J, with 12 bases between the two ends. CDR3 size: 14 residues. The V gene's germline CDR1 is SGHVS and CDR2 FQNEAQ. CDR3 coding DNA: TGTGCCAGCAGCTTAGCGCTATGGGCAGGTGAGCAGTTCTTC. It codes for CASSLALWAGEQFF.

The chain uses TRBV9 and TRBJ2-5, with 8 bases that match TRBD2. This CDR3 region has 18 residues. Germline V gives CDR1 SGDLS, CDR2 YYNGEE. J lost 6 bases, V lost 6 bases, and 22 bases had no gene match. The CDR3 is CASTKGAGTRYFWKTQYF. The CDR3 coding sequence is TGTGCCAGCACTAAAGGGGCGGGGACTAGATATTTTTGGAAGACCCAGTACTTC.

This clonotype was found a few times. The chain combines TRBV7-2 with TRBJ2-7, with 11 nucleotides matching TRBD1. V gave up 5 bases and J gave up 3 bases; unmatched junction bases: 6. Germline CDR1 SGHTA, CDR2 FQGNSA. CDR3 size: 15 residues. The chain's CDR3 is CASSPGQGARYEQYF. CDR3 sequence (DNA): TGTGCCAGCAGCCCTGGACAGGGGGCTCGCTACGAGCAGTACTTC. Supplemented by reference TRBV7-2 and TRBJ2-7, the full variable domain reads GAGVSQSPSNKVTEKGKDVELRCDPISGHTALYWYRQSLGQGLEFLIYFQGNSAPDKSGLPSDRFSAERTGGSVSTLTIQRTQQEDSAVYLCASSPGQGARYEQYFGPGTRLTVT.

This clonotype came up a few times. The CDR3 here is CASSPYDGRSGANVLTF. CDR3 in DNA: TGTGCCAGCAGTCCGTACGATGGGAGGTCTGGGGCCAACGTCCTGACTTTC. The chain recombines TRBV27 with TRBJ2-6; a weak D match, TRBD2 (6 bases). Germline CDR1 is MNHEY and CDR2 is SMNVEV (reference sequence). V lost 5 bases to trimming and J lost 1 base, with 15 bases between them. CDR3 length equals 17 residues.

The V and J genes are TRBV5-1 and TRBJ2-3, with D perhaps matching TRBD1 or TRBD2 (6 bases each). This CDR3 spans 14 amino acids. The germline V and J ends were trimmed by 0 bases and 6 bases, with 11 bases remaining between them. Per germline, CDR1 SGHRS and CDR2 YFSETQ. CDR3 protein: CASSLVGGGDTQYF. The CDR3 DNA reads as TGCGCCAGCAGCTTGGTGGGGGGCGGGGATACGCAGTATTTT.

This clonotype has only a few counts. The chain uses TRBV4-1 and TRBJ2-3, with 11 bases matching TRBD2. Losses at the gene ends were 0 bases for V and 3 bases for J; bases not matched to a gene: 11. This CDR3 has 19 amino acids. CDR1 is MGHRA, CDR2 YSYEKL, per germline. In DNA, the CDR3 is TGCGCCAGCAGCCAAGAGTTTAGCGGGGGGGCAGGTTGGACAGATACGCAGTATTTT. Amino acid sequence: CASSQEFSGGAGWTDTQYF.

This clonotype was observed a few times. The chain is built from TRBV6-2 or TRBV6-3 and TRBJ1-5; D gene unclear. With 2 bases removed from V and 3 bases from J, the gap between germline ends came to 11 bases. The CDR3 length is 15 residues. Germline V gives CDR1 MNHEY, CDR2 SVGEGT. The CDR3 region has the DNA TGTGCCAGCAGTTACGGGATGCCCTTCAATCAGCCCCAGCATTTT. It translates to CASSYGMPFNQPQHF.

The table lists this clonotype with a count of one. The chain uses TRBV6-1 and TRBJ2-5; D possibly matches TRBD1 or TRBD2 (5 bases each). Germline V lookup: CDR1 MNHNS, CDR2 SASEGT. This CDR3 is 14 amino acids long. Trimming left V 7 bases short and J 5 bases short, with 17 bases between. Written as DNA, the CDR3 is TGTGCCAGCAAGCGGACAACATTGACGGAGACCCAGTACTTC. Protein: CASKRTTLTETQYF.

This clonotype came up many times. The V and J genes are TRBV7-9 and TRBJ1-5; D possibly corresponds to TRBD1 (5 bases). The CDR3 loop spans 15 amino acids. Trimming stripped 3 bases from V and 1 base from J, with 10 bases between. The germline CDR1 and CDR2 sequences are SEHNR and FQNEAQ (reference sequence). CDR3 region: CASSFGTVSNQPQHF. The DNA for the CDR3 is TGTGCCAGCAGCTTTGGGACCGTGAGCAATCAGCCCCAGCATTTT.

This sequence joins TRBV5-1 and TRBJ2-1; TRBD2 agrees at 8 bases. Germline CDR1 reads SGHRS; CDR2 reads YFSETQ. The CDR3 length is 13 residues. V gave up 4 bases and J gave up 5 bases; unmatched junction bases: 2. CDR3 protein: CASSRGGDNEQFF. The CDR3 nucleotides are TGCGCCAGCAGCCGGGGGGGAGACAATGAGCAGTTCTTC.

This clonotype has ten or more counts. The genes are TRBV5-1 and TRBJ2-1; 7 bases agree with TRBD1. The CDR3 is 14 residues long. Germline-derived CDR1 and CDR2 are SGHRS and YFSETQ. V was clipped by 3 bases and J by 1 base; unmatched bases: 1. The chain's CDR3 is CASSSGQSYNEQFF. The CDR3 DNA reads TGCGCCAGCAGCTCGGGACAGTCCTACAATGAGCAGTTCTTC.

This clonotype came up a few times. The chain is built from TRBV28 and TRBJ1-5; the D is unclear. Germline V gene sequence: CDR1 MDHEN, CDR2 SYDVKM. Trimming took 6 bases from V and 0 from J, leaving 9 bases between them. The length of the CDR3 is 14 residues. This CDR3 is CASRSVVSNQPQHF. For the CDR3, the DNA is TGTGCCAGCAGGTCGGTAGTTAGCAATCAGCCCCAGCATTTT.